This T cell receptor (beta chain) appears in the sequencing data of a study of blood T cell repertoires in COVID-19. Authors' data handling: Reference gene primer amplification yielded estimated nucleated cell counts. Libraries were prepared by immunoSEQ multiplex PCR; TCRdb keeps only in-frame clonotypes and omits some of them. D and trimming were read from the DNA, whereas the V and J calls and clone size are those reported in that table. The data hold 300,000 to 400,000 clones, with around 89% observed a single time. This clone was observed once. Cohort allocation depended upon clinical history that participants reported. CDR3 size: 16 residues. Per the germline V gene, CDR1 is LGHDT and CDR2 is YNNKEL (reference sequence). Trimming removed 1 base at V and 3 bases at J, with 15 bases between.

Sequenced material: PBMCs or T cells enriched from blood (not recorded which). J is TRBJ1-2 and V is TRBV3-1 (or the pseudogene TRBV3-2); no definite D call. The receptor's source is a woman aged 25-40 years with acute COVID-19. The CDR3 here is CASSQVGRGSDYGYTF. The CDR3 nucleotides are TGTGCCAGCAGCCAAGTCGGGAGAGGGTCTGACTATGGCTACACCTTC.